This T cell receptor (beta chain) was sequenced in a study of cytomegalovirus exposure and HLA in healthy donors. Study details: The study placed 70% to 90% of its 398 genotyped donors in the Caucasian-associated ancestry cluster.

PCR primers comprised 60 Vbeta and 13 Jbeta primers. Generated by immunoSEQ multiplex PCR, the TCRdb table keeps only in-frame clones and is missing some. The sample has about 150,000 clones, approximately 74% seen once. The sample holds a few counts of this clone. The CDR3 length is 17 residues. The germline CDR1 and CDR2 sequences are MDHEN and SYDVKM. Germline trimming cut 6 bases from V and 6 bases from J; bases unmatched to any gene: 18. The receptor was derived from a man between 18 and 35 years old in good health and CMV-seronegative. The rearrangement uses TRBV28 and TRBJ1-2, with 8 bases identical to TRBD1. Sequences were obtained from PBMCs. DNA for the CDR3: TGTGCCAGCAGCCCCCAAGGGGCAGGGGGCGAATTGGATGGCTACACCTTC. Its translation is CASSPQGAGGELDGYTF.